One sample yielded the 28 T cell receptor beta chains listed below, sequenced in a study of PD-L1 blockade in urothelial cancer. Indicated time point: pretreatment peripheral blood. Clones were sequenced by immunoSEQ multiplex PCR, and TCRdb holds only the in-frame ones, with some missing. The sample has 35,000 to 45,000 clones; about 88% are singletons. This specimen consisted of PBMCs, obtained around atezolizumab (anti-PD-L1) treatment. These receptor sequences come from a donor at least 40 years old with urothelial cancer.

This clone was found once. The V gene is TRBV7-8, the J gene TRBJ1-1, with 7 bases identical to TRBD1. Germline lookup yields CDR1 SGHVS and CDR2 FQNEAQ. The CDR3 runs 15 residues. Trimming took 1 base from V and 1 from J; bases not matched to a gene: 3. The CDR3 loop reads CASSLEGQPNTEAFF. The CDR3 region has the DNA TGTGCCAGCAGCTTAGAGGGACAGCCGAACACTGAAGCTTTCTTT.

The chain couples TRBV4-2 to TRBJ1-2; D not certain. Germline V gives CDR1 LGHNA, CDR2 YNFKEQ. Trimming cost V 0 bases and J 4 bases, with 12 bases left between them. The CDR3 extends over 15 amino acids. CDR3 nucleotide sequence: TGTGCCAGCAGCCAAGATGAGGGTAGGAGCTATGGCTACACCTTC. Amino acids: CASSQDEGRSYGYTF.

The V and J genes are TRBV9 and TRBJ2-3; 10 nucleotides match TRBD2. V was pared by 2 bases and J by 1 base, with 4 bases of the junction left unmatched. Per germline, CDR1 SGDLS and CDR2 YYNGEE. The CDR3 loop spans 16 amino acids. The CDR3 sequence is CASSVLGTSGTDTQYF. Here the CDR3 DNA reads TGTGCCAGCAGCGTTCTCGGGACTAGCGGCACAGATACGCAGTATTTT.

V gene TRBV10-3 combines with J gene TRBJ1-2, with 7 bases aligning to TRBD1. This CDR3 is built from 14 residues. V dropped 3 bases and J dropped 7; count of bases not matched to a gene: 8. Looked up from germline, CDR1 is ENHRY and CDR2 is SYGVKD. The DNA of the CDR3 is TGTGCCATCAGTGATAAGGGACAGTCTAGTGGCTACACCTTC. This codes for CAISDKGQSSGYTF.

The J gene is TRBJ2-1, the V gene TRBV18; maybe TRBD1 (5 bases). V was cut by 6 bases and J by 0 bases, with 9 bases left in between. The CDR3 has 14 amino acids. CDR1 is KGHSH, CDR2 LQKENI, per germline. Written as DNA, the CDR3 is TGTGCCAGCTCGCCCCAGGGCTCCTACAATGAGCAGTTCTTC. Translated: CASSPQGSYNEQFF. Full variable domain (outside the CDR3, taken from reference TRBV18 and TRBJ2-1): NAGVMQNPRHLVRRRGQEARLRCSPMKGHSHVYWYRQLPEEGLKFMVYLQKENIIDESGMPKERFSAEFPKEGPSILRIQQVVRGDSAAYFCASSPQGSYNEQFFGPGTRLTVL.

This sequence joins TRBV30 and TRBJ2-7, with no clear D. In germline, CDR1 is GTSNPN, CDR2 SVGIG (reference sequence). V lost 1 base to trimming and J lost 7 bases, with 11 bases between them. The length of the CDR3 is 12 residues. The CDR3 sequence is CAWSDGPREQYF. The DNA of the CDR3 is TGTGCCTGGAGTGATGGTCCCCGGGAGCAGTACTTC.

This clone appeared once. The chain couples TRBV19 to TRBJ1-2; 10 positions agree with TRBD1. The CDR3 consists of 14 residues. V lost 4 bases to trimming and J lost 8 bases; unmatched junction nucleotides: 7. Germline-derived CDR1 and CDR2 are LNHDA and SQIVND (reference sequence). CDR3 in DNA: TGTGCCAGTAGTACCCTAGGACAGGGGGGAGGCTACACCTTC. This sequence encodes CASSTLGQGGGYTF.

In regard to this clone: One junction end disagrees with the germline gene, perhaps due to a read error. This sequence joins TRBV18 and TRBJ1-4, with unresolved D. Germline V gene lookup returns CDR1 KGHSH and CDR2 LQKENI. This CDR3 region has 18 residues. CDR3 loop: CASSPRSPTGATNEKLFF. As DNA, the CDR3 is TGTGCCAGCTCTCCACGGAGCCCCACGGGAGCAACTAATGAAAAACTGTTTTTT.

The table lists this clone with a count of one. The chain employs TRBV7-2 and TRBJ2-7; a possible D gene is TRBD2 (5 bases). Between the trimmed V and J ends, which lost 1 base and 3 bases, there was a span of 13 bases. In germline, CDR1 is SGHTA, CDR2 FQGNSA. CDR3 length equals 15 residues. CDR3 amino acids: CASSLGPARDYEQYF. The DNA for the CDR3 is TGTGCCAGCAGCTTAGGGCCGGCCCGGGACTACGAGCAGTACTTC.

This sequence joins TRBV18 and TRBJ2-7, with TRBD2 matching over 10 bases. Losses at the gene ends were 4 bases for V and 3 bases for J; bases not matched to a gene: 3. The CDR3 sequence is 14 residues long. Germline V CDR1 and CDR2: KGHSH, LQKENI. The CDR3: CASSQLAGNYEQYF. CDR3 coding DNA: TGTGCCAGCTCACAACTAGCGGGGAACTACGAGCAGTACTTC.

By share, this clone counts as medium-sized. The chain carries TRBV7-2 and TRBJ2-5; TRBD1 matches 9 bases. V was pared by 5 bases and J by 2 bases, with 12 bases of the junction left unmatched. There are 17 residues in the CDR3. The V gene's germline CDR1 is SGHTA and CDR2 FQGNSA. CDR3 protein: CASSESAGQGSQETQYF. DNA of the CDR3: TGTGCCAGCAGCGAGTCAGCGGGACAGGGTTCTCAAGAGACCCAGTACTTC.

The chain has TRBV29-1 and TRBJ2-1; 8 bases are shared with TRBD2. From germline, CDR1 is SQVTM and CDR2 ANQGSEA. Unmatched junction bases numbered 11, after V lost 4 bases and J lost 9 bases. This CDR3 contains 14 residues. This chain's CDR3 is CSVGPAGVQGEQFF. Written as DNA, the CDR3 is TGCAGCGTTGGCCCAGCGGGAGTTCAGGGTGAGCAGTTCTTC.

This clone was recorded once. The CDR3 DNA reads as TGTGCCAGCAGCCAAGATTGGTGGGAGGGGGGGTACGAGCAGTACTTC. Translation: CASSQDWWEGGYEQYF. V is TRBV14 and J is TRBJ2-7; D might be TRBD2 (7 bases). CDR1 is SGHDN, CDR2 FVKESK, per germline. Trimming removed 0 bases from V and 4 bases from J, with 16 bases in between. This CDR3 has 16 residues.

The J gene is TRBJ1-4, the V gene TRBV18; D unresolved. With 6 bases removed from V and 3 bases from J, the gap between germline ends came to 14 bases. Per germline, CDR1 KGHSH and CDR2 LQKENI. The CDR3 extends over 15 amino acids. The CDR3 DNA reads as TGTGCCAGCTCGCCCGCGTGGCGGCCTAATGAAAAACTGTTTTTT. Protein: CASSPAWRPNEKLFF.

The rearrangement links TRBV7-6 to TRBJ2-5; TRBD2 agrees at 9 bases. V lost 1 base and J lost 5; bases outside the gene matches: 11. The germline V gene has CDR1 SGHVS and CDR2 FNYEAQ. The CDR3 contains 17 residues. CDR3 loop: CASSLEVSAGGRETQYF. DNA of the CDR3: TGTGCCAGCAGCTTAGAGGTATCGGCGGGAGGGCGCGAGACCCAGTACTTC.

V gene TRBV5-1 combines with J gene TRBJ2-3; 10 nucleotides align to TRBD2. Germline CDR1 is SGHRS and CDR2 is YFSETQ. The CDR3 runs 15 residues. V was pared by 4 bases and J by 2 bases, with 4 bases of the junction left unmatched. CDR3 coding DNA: TGCGCCAGCAGCCCACTAGCGGGACCCACAGATACGCAGTATTTT. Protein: CASSPLAGPTDTQYF.

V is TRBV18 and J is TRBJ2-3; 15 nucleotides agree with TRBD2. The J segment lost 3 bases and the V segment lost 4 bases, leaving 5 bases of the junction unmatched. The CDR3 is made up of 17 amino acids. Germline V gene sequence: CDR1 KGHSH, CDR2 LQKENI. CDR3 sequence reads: CASSHGLAGGPTDTQYF. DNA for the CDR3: TGTGCCAGCTCACACGGACTAGCGGGAGGGCCAACAGATACGCAGTATTTT.

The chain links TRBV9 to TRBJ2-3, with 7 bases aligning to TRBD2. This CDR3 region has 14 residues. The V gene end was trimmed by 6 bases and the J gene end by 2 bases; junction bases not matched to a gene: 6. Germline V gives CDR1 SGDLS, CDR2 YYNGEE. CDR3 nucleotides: TGTGCCAGCACCGCTAGCGGAGCCACAGATACGCAGTATTTT. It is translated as CASTASGATDTQYF. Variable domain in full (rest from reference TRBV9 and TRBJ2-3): DSGVTQTPKHLITATGQRVTLRCSPRSGDLSVYWYQQSLDQGLQFLIQYYNGEERAKGNILERFSAQQFPDLHSELNLSSLELGDSALYFCASTASGATDTQYFGPGTRLTVL.

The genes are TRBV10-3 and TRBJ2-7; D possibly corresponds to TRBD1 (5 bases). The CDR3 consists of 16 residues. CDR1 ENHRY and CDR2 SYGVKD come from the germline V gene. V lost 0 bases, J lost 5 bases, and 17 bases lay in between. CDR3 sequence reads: CAISESGQRPRDEQYF. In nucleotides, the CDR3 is TGTGCCATCAGTGAGTCCGGGCAGCGCCCCAGGGACGAGCAGTACTTC.

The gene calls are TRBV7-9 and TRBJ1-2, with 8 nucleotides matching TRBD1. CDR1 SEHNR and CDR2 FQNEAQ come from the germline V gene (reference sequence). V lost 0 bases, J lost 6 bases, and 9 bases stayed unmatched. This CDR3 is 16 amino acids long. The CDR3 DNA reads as TGTGCCAGCAGCTTAGCTTTCCCCCCGACAGGGGATGGCTACACCTTC. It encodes CASSLAFPPTGDGYTF.

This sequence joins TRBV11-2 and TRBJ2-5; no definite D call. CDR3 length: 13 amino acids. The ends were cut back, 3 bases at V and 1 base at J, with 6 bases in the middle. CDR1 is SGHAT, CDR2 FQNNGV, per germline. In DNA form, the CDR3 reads TGTGCCAGCAGCTTTGGGCCCCAAGAGACCCAGTACTTC. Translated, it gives CASSFGPQETQYF. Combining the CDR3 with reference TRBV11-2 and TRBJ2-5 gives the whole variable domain EAGVAQSPRYKIIEKRQSVAFWCNPISGHATLYWYQQILGQGPKLLIQFQNNGVVDDSQLPKDRFSAERLKGVDSTLKIQPAKLEDSAVYLCASSFGPQETQYFGPGTRLLVL.

This CDR3 is CASTPGTNTEAFF. The CDR3 region has the DNA TGCGCCAGCACCCCCGGGACAAACACTGAAGCTTTCTTT. This sequence joins TRBV10-2 and TRBJ1-1, with D possibly being TRBD1 (6 bases). Trimming cost V 7 bases and J 2 bases, with 11 bases left between them. From germline, CDR1 is WSHSY and CDR2 SAAADI. CDR3 size: 13 residues.

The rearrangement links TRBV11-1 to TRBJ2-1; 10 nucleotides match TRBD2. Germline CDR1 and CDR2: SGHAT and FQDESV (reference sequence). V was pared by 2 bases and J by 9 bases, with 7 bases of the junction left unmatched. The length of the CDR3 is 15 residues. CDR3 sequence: CASSLSGRAMGEQFF. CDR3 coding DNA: TGTGCCAGCAGCTTAAGCGGGAGGGCAATGGGTGAGCAGTTCTTC. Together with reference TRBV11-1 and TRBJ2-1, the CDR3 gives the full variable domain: EAEVAQSPRYKITEKSQAVAFWCDPISGHATLYWYRQILGQGPELLVQFQDESVVDDSQLPKDRFSAERLKGVDSTLKIQPAELGDSAMYLCASSLSGRAMGEQFFGPGTRLTVL.

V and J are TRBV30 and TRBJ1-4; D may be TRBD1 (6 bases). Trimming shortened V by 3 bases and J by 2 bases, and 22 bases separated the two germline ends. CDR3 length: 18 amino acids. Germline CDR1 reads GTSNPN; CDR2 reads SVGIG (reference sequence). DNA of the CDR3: TGTGCCTGGAGACAGGGACAAGGAAATCGGGGCACTAATGAAAAACTGTTTTTT. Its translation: CAWRQGQGNRGTNEKLFF. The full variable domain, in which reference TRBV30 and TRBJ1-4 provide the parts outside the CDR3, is SQTIHQWPATLVQPVGSPLSLECTVEGTSNPNLYWYRQAAGRGLQLLFYSVGIGQISSEVPQNLSASRPQDRQFILSSKKLLLSDSGFYLCAWRQGQGNRGTNEKLFFGSGTQLSVL.

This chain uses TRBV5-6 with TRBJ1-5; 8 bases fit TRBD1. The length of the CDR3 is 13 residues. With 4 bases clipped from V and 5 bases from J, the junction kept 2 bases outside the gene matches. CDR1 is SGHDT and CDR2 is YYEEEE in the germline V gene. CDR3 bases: TGTGCCAGCAGCCGCAGGGGGCATCAGCCCCAGCATTTT. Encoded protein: CASSRRGHQPQHF.

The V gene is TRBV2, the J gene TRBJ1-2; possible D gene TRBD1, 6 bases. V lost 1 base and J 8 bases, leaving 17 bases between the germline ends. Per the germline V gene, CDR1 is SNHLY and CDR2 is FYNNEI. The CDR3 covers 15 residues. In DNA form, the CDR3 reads TGTGCCAGCAGTGAAGACCGAACAGGGCCCTTGGGCTACACCTTC. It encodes CASSEDRTGPLGYTF.

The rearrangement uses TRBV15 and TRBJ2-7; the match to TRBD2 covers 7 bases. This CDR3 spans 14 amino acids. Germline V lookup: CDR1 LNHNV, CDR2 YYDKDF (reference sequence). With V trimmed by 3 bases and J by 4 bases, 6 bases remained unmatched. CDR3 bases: TGTGCCACCAGCAGCCGGACTAGATCTTACGAGCAGTACTTC. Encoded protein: CATSSRTRSYEQYF.

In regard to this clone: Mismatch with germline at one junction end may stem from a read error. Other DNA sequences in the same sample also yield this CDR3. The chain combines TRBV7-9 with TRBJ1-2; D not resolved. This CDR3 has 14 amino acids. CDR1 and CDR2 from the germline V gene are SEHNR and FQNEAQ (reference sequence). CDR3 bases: TGTGCCAGCAGCTTAGGGACTGTGGGCTATGGTTACACCTTC. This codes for CASSLGTVGYGYTF.